This entry features one T cell receptor (beta chain) sequence. Its antigen is currently unknown. V shed 4 bases, J shed 4 bases, and the junction held 19 bases outside the gene matches. The germline V gene has CDR1 SNHLY and CDR2 FYNNEI. The CDR3 runs 19 residues. This entry comes from a study of cytomegalovirus exposure and HLA in healthy donors. Study details: The roughly 100 million unique TCR beta sequences, from about 179 million T cells, were found by an earlier analysis.

Study results and caveats: Owing to their indistinguishability, certain V segments, notably TRBV6-2 and TRBV6-3, were excluded. The classifier, whose performance was assessed in both the original and validation cohorts, reportedly diagnosed cytomegalovirus status with high specificity and sensitivity. Several of the most significant clusters appeared, in a later analysis, to be linked to common viral pathogens.

The PCR was carried out with 60 Vbeta primers and 13 Jbeta primers. Sequencing was performed with immunoSEQ multiplex PCR; in TCRdb, only in-frame clones are kept and a portion is missing. The sample has approximately 150,000 clones, over 65% seen once. The source material was PBMCs. The chain has TRBV2 and TRBJ1-1, with 9 bases matching TRBD1. This TCR was sampled from a middle-aged woman in good health and CMV-seropositive. CDR3 nucleotide sequence: TGTGCCAGCAGTGGGTGTGCTGTTTTGGGGACAGGGCGTTGCACTGAAGCTTTCTTT. This translates into CASSGCAVLGTGRCTEAFF. Supplemented by reference TRBV2 and TRBJ1-1, the full variable domain reads EPEVTQTPSHQVTQMGQEVILRCVPISNHLYFYWYRQILGQKVEFLVSFYNNEISEKSEIFDDQFSVERPDGSNFTLKIRSTKLEDSAMYFCASSGCAVLGTGRCTEAFFGQGTRLTVV.